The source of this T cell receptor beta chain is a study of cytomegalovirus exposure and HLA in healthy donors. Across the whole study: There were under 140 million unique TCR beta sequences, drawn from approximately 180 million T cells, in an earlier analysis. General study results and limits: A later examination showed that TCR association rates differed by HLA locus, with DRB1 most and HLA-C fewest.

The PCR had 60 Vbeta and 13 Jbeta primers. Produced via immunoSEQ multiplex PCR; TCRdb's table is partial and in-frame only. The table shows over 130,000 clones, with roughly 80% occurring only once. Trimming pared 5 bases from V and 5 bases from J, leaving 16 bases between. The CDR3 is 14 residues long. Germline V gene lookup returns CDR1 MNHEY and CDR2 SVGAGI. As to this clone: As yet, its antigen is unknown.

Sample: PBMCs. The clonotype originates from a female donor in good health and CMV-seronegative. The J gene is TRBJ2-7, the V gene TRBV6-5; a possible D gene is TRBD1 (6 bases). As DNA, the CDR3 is TGTGCCAGCAGTCTGACAGGATGGGCGAACGAGCAGTACTTC. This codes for CASSLTGWANEQYF.